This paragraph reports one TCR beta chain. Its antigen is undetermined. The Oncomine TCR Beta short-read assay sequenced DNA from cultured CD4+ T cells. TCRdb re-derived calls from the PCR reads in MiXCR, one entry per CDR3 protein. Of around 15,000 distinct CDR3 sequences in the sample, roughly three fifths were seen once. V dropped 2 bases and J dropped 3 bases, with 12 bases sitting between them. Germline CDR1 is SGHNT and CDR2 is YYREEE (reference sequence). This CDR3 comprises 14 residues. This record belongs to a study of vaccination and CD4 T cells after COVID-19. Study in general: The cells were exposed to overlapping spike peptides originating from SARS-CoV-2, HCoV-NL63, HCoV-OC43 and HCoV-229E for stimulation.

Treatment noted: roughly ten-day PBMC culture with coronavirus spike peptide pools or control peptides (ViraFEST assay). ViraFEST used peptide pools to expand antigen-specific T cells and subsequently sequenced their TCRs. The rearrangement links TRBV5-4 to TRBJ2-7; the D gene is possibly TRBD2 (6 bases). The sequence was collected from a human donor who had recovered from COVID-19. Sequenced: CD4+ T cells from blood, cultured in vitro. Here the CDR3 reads CASSFGAGSYEQYF. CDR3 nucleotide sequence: TGTGCCAGCAGCTTTGGGGCGGGAAGCTACGAGCAGTACTTC. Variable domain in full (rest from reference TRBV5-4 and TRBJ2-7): ETGVTQSPTHLIKTRGQQVTLRCSSQSGHNTVSWYQQALGQGPQFIFQYYREEENGRGNFPPRFSGLQFPNYSSELNVNALELDDSALYLCASSFGAGSYEQYFGPGTRLTVT.